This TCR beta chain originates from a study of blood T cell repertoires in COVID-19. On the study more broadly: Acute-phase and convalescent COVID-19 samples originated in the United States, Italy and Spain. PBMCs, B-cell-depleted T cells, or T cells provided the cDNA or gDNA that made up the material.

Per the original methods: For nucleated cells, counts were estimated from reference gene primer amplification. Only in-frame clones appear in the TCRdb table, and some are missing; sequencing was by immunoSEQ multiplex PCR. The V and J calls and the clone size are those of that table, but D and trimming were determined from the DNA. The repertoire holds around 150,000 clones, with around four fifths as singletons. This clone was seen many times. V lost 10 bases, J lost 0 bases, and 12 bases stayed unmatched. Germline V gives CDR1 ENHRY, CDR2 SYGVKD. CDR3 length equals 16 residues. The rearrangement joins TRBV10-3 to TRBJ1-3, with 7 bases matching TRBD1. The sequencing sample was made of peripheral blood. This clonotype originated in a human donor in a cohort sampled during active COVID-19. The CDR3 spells CATGQPIHPSGNTIYF. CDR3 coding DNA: TGTGCCACGGGACAGCCTATCCACCCCTCTGGAAACACCATATATTTT.